A single sample gave rise to the 19 T cell receptor beta chains below, sequenced in a study of T cell changes during pregnancy in multiple sclerosis. TCRdb's table, derived via immunoSEQ multiplex PCR, lists solely in-frame clones and lacks some. The data hold tens of thousands of clones, with about nine tenths observed a single time. Sequencing used peripheral blood, obtained in the third trimester of pregnancy. The receptors were sampled from a female donor with multiple sclerosis, enrolled in a pregnancy study.

V gene TRBV5-6 combines with J gene TRBJ2-1; 8 bases line up with TRBD2. The CDR3 covers 15 residues. The germline V gene has CDR1 SGHDT and CDR2 YYEEEE. Trimming took 4 bases from V and 3 from J; bases not matched to a gene: 6. The CDR3 is CASSGGLALYNEQFF. Written as DNA, the CDR3 is TGTGCCAGCAGCGGAGGACTAGCCCTCTACAATGAGCAGTTCTTC.

In nucleotides, the CDR3 is TGTGCCAGCACCTCTGGACAGGCTGGGGCCGGGGAGCTGTTTTTT. Translated: CASTSGQAGAGELFF. The chain joins TRBV6-1 to TRBJ2-2, with 7 nucleotides matching TRBD1. Germline V lookup: CDR1 MNHNS, CDR2 SASEGT. CDR3 length equals 15 residues. Trimming removed 7 bases from V and 6 bases from J; junction bases left unmatched: 11.

In its sample, this clone was seen once. The chain is built from TRBV19 and TRBJ1-1; D gene uncertain. The germline V and J ends were trimmed by 1 base and 5 bases, with 14 bases remaining between them. Germline lookup yields CDR1 LNHDA and CDR2 SQIVND (reference sequence). The length of the CDR3 is 15 residues. This CDR3 reads CASSIGYTGGTEAFF. CDR3 bases: TGTGCCAGTAGTATAGGGTACACCGGAGGGACTGAAGCTTTCTTT.

J is TRBJ1-1 and V is TRBV4-1; TRBD1 agrees at 7 bases. In germline, CDR1 is MGHRA, CDR2 YSYEKL. The CDR3 extends over 12 amino acids. J lost 10 bases, V lost 3 bases, and 5 bases had no gene match. CDR3 in DNA: TGCGCCAGCAGCCAGTGGGGACAGCGAGCTTTCTTT. This encodes CASSQWGQRAFF.

The J gene is TRBJ2-1, the V gene TRBV5-4, with D unclear. Germline V gene sequence: CDR1 SGHNT, CDR2 YYREEE (reference sequence). There are 13 residues in the CDR3. The V end lost 3 bases, the J end lost 6 bases, and 10 bases lay between the germline ends. The CDR3 here is CASSSQEGNEQFF. The CDR3 nucleotides read TGTGCCAGCAGCTCTCAGGAAGGCAATGAGCAGTTCTTC.

J is TRBJ2-1 and V is TRBV7-3, with TRBD2 identical over 7 bases. This CDR3 has 16 residues. The V gene end was trimmed by 0 bases and the J gene end by 12 bases; junction bases not matched to a gene: 14. Germline lookup yields CDR1 SGHTA and CDR2 FQGTGA. The CDR3 loop is CASSLTPNAAGEMQFF. CDR3 DNA sequence: TGTGCCAGCAGCTTAACTCCCAATGCCGCGGGGGAGATGCAGTTCTTC. The full variable domain, its missing parts supplied by reference TRBV7-3 and TRBJ2-1, is GAGVSQTPSNKVTEKGKYVELRCDPISGHTALYWYRQSLGQGPEFLIYFQGTGAADDSGLPNDRFFAVRPEGSVSTLKIQRTERGDSAVYLCASSLTPNAAGEMQFFGPGTRLTVL.

The CDR3 DNA sequence: TGTGCCAGTAGTATGGGGACAGGGCTGGGCACAGATACGCAGTATTTT. The encoded protein is CASSMGTGLGTDTQYF. This chain links TRBV19 with TRBJ2-3; 9 bases are a match to TRBD1. Germline CDR1 and CDR2: LNHDA and SQIVND (reference sequence). CDR3 length equals 16 residues. The J segment lost 1 base and the V segment lost 3 bases, leaving 5 bases of the junction unmatched.

V gene TRBV27 combines with J gene TRBJ1-4; D uncertain. Trimming pared 4 bases from V and 5 bases from J, leaving 17 bases between. The CDR3 has 16 amino acids. The germline CDR1 and CDR2 sequences are MNHEY and SMNVEV (reference sequence). The CDR3 region is CASSSIYRELNEKLFF. The CDR3 DNA reads TGTGCCAGCAGTTCGATTTACAGAGAACTCAATGAAAAACTGTTTTTT.

V gene TRBV6-1 combines with J gene TRBJ1-1; D possibly corresponds to TRBD1 (5 bases). This CDR3 is 14 amino acids long. CDR1 is MNHNS and CDR2 is SASEGT in the germline V gene. Between the trimmed V and J ends, which lost 2 bases and 3 bases, there was a span of 10 bases. The CDR3 nucleotides read TGTGCCAGCAGTGAATTTGGGGGGGACACTGAAGCTTTCTTT. Amino acids: CASSEFGGDTEAFF.

V and J are TRBV5-4 and TRBJ1-1, with unresolved D. Germline CDR1 reads SGHNT; CDR2 reads YYREEE (reference sequence). The CDR3 length is 14 residues. V was shortened by 1 base and J by 1 base, with 8 bases between the two germline ends. The CDR3 protein is CASSLTAANTEAFF. CDR3 DNA: TGTGCCAGCAGCTTGACAGCCGCGAACACTGAAGCTTTCTTT.

This clone was counted only a few times. J is TRBJ1-1 and V is TRBV7-9; D is ambiguous. In germline, CDR1 is SEHNR, CDR2 FQNEAQ (reference sequence). This CDR3 region has 11 residues. The V gene lost 1 base and the J gene lost 8 bases, with 5 bases spanning the gap. CDR3: CASSLGEEAFF. The CDR3 nucleotides are TGTGCCAGCAGCTTAGGGGAGGAAGCTTTCTTT.

The chain uses TRBV13 and TRBJ1-1; a weak D match, TRBD1 (6 bases). CDR3 size: 13 residues. Trimming took 4 bases from V and 4 from J, leaving 10 bases between them. Germline values: CDR1 PRHDT, CDR2 FYEKMQ (reference sequence). CDR3 protein: CASSWEGGTEAFF. In DNA form, the CDR3 reads TGTGCCAGCAGCTGGGAGGGGGGCACTGAAGCTTTCTTT.

This sequence joins TRBV28 and TRBJ2-7; D may be TRBD1 (6 bases). V gave up 5 bases and J gave up 2 bases, with 10 bases separating them. This CDR3 contains 13 residues. From germline, CDR1 is MDHEN and CDR2 SYDVKM. The CDR3 DNA sequence: TGTGCCAGCAGTCGACAGGTGACCTACGAGCAGTACTTC. Its protein product is CASSRQVTYEQYF.

This chain uses TRBV7-9 with TRBJ2-7; 7 bases agree with TRBD1. The length of the CDR3 is 15 residues. Trimming at V came to 5 bases and at J to 3 bases, leaving 10 bases not matched to a gene. CDR1 is SEHNR, CDR2 FQNEAQ, per germline (reference sequence). DNA for the CDR3: TGTGCCAGCAGCGCACCCAGACAGGGAAACTACGAGCAGTACTTC. Its protein is CASSAPRQGNYEQYF.

The chain joins TRBV7-9 to TRBJ2-7; possibly TRBD1 for D (6 bases). The CDR3 spans 13 residues. V lost 0 bases and J lost 6, with 9 bases in between. Germline CDR1 SEHNR, CDR2 FQNEAQ (reference sequence). The CDR3 loop reads CASSLAGRGEQYF. Here the CDR3 DNA reads TGTGCCAGCAGCTTAGCGGGCAGGGGCGAGCAGTACTTC. The full variable domain, rest sourced from reference TRBV7-9 and TRBJ2-7, is DTGVSQNPRHKITKRGQNVTFRCDPISEHNRLYWYRQTLGQGPEFLTYFQNEAQLEKSRLLSDRFSAERPKGSFSTLEIQRTEQGDSAMYLCASSLAGRGEQYFGPGTRLTVT.

The V and J genes are TRBV4-1 and TRBJ2-1; weak D call: TRBD2 (6 bases). From germline, CDR1 is MGHRA and CDR2 YSYEKL. The CDR3 consists of 20 residues. The V and J ends lost 0 bases and 8 bases respectively, with 29 bases between them. The CDR3 DNA reads TGCGCCAGCAGCCAAGATAGGCGTTGGAGGGTTCCCCCCGGAGGGGATGAGCAGTTCTTC. It specifies CASSQDRRWRVPPGGDEQFF.

This clone was seen more than once but under ten times. The rearrangement links TRBV7-9 to TRBJ1-6, with unresolved D. V lost 5 bases and J 7 bases, leaving 15 bases between the germline ends. Germline-derived CDR1 and CDR2 are SEHNR and FQNEAQ (reference sequence). The CDR3 loop spans 15 amino acids. CDR3: CASSSSGSWNSPLHF. CDR3 nucleotide sequence: TGTGCCAGCAGCAGTTCGGGGAGCTGGAATTCACCCCTCCACTTT.

The V gene is TRBV18, the J gene TRBJ1-4; no firm D call. This CDR3 contains 15 residues. From germline, CDR1 is KGHSH and CDR2 LQKENI. V gave up 3 bases and J gave up 4 bases, with 12 bases separating them. CDR3: CASSPPGRGNEKLFF. CDR3 nucleotide sequence: TGTGCCAGCTCACCGCCGGGCCGGGGTAATGAAAAACTGTTTTTT.

The chain links TRBV7-9 to TRBJ1-2; D is undetermined. Germline loops: CDR1 SEHNR, CDR2 FQNEAQ (reference sequence). CDR3 length equals 14 residues. Trimming took off 5 bases at V and 6 bases at J, with 16 bases between the two ends. CDR3 DNA sequence: TGTGCCAGCAGCCCGTCTGTAGTTCAGGATGGCTACACCTTC. Translating gives CASSPSVVQDGYTF.